The 24 T cell receptor beta chains given below trace back to one sample, sequenced in a study of blood T cell repertoires in COVID-19 (dated by TCRdb to 2018 to 2021). Libraries came from the immunoSEQ multiplex PCR assay. The table was pulled from immuneACCESS by TCRdb, which kept in-frame rearrangements only. Such tables lose some clones; where checked, under half of the loss comes from unresolved V genes, and the rest has no known cause. This sample is represented by around 100,000 clones; 87% of them were singletons. The top ten clones comprise roughly 7.3% of the sample. What was sequenced was peripheral blood. These receptor sequences come from a man aged 25 to 40 in a cohort sampled during active COVID-19.

For the CDR3, the DNA is TGTGCCAGCTGTTTGGCGCGGGGTGGTCCCGGGGAGCTGTTTTTT. Translation: CASCLARGGPGELFF. The chain combines TRBV2 with TRBJ2-2; perhaps TRBD2 as D (6 bases). CDR1 is SNHLY, CDR2 FYNNEI, per germline. CDR3 size: 15 residues. Trimming left V 8 bases short and J 6 bases short, with 19 bases between.

The CDR3 sequence is CASTFTSAMARDEQFF. The CDR3 bases are TGTGCCAGCACTTTTACCTCTGCAATGGCGCGGGATGAGCAGTTCTTC. The chain links TRBV27 to TRBJ2-1, with D possibly being TRBD2 (5 bases). The CDR3 loop spans 16 amino acids. V was trimmed by 7 bases and J by 8 bases, leaving 24 bases between them. Germline V gene sequence: CDR1 MNHEY, CDR2 SMNVEV (reference sequence).

The genes are TRBV30 and TRBJ2-7; a weak D match, TRBD2 (5 bases). The length of the CDR3 is 13 residues. Germline V CDR1 and CDR2: GTSNPN, SVGIG (reference sequence). V was shortened by 0 bases and J by 3 bases, with 9 bases between the two germline ends. This chain's CDR3 is CAWSVRRVYEQYF. Here the CDR3 DNA reads TGTGCCTGGAGTGTACGGCGGGTCTACGAGCAGTACTTC.

V gene TRBV19 combines with J gene TRBJ2-1; maybe TRBD1 (6 bases). Germline loops: CDR1 LNHDA, CDR2 SQIVND (reference sequence). V was shortened by 8 bases and J by 6 bases, with 14 bases between the two germline ends. The CDR3 covers 13 residues. The CDR3: CASYSWDINEQFF. CDR3 nucleotides: TGTGCCAGTTATTCATGGGACATCAATGAGCAGTTCTTC.

The V gene is TRBV5-6, the J gene TRBJ2-3; 7 nucleotides align to TRBD2. The junction had 4 bases not matched to a gene; V was cut back by 3 bases and J by 6 bases. Per the germline V gene, CDR1 is SGHDT and CDR2 is YYEEEE. The CDR3 runs to 13 residues. This chain's CDR3 is CASSSPGGDTQYF. CDR3 coding DNA: TGTGCCAGCAGCTCTCCCGGGGGGGATACGCAGTATTTT.

The rearrangement joins TRBV3-1 (or the pseudogene TRBV3-2) to TRBJ1-3; 7 bases line up with TRBD1. Per the germline V gene, CDR1 is LGHDT and CDR2 is YNNKEL (reference sequence). Trimming took 1 base from V and 4 from J; bases not matched to a gene: 4. The CDR3 totals 15 residues. CDR3: CASSQVTGVGNTIYF. In DNA form, the CDR3 reads TGTGCCAGCAGCCAAGTTACAGGGGTCGGAAACACCATATATTTT.

This clone was observed a few times. The chain has TRBV6-5 and TRBJ2-1; D uncertain. Per the germline V gene, CDR1 is MNHEY and CDR2 is SVGAGI. CDR3 length: 14 amino acids. Trimming took 5 bases from V and 9 from J, leaving 17 bases between them. DNA of the CDR3: TGTGCCAGCAGTCAGGTATCACGATTTGGTGAGCAGTTCTTC. It is translated as CASSQVSRFGEQFF.

CDR3 sequence (DNA): TGTGCCAGCAGCTCCGTTGAGGGTCCTAATGAAAAACTGTTTTTT. This gives the protein CASSSVEGPNEKLFF. The J gene is TRBJ1-4, the V gene TRBV2, with unresolved D. Trimming left V 6 bases short and J 3 bases short, with 14 bases between. CDR1 SNHLY and CDR2 FYNNEI come from the germline V gene. This CDR3 has 15 amino acids.

The chain links TRBV9 to TRBJ2-5, with 12 bases lining up with TRBD2. Per germline, CDR1 SGDLS and CDR2 YYNGEE. V was pared by 0 bases and J by 5 bases, with 2 bases of the junction left unmatched. The length of the CDR3 is 15 residues. CDR3 in DNA: TGTGCCAGCAGCGTAGCTAGCGGGGGGGAGGAGACCCAGTACTTC. It yields the protein CASSVASGGEETQYF.

The chain couples TRBV11-3 to TRBJ2-3; 8 positions match TRBD1. The germline CDR1 and CDR2 sequences are SGHNT and YENEEA. This CDR3 is built from 16 residues. V was pared by 3 bases and J by 3 bases, with 8 bases of the junction left unmatched. The DNA for the CDR3 is TGTGCCAGCAGCTTGGATGGACAGGGTGGTACAGATACGCAGTATTTT. It codes for CASSLDGQGGTDTQYF.

The rearrangement uses TRBV2 and TRBJ2-7, with D unclear. The CDR3 totals 12 residues. CDR1 is SNHLY, CDR2 FYNNEI, per germline. V shed 0 bases and J shed 12 bases, with 12 bases lying between them. CDR3 sequence: CASSEAPSARYF. CDR3 DNA: TGTGCCAGCAGTGAAGCCCCCTCCGCGCGGTACTTC.

The chain combines TRBV6-5 with TRBJ1-1, with D maybe TRBD1 (6 bases). V gave up 6 bases and J gave up 8 bases, with 13 bases separating them. Germline CDR1 reads MNHEY; CDR2 reads SVGAGI. The CDR3 consists of 12 residues. CDR3 sequence (DNA): TGTGCCAGCAGCCCAAGACAGGAGGAAGCTTTCTTT. It yields the protein CASSPRQEEAFF.

This chain uses TRBV2 with TRBJ2-5, with 10 nucleotides matching TRBD2. CDR1 and CDR2 from the germline V gene are SNHLY and FYNNEI. CDR3 length: 17 residues. With V trimmed by 2 bases and J by 5 bases, 11 bases remained unmatched. The CDR3 loop reads CASSERLAGEGWETQYF. CDR3 DNA: TGTGCCAGCAGTGAAAGGCTAGCGGGGGAAGGGTGGGAGACCCAGTACTTC.

The V and J genes are TRBV7-2 and TRBJ2-5; no reliable D call. This CDR3 has 11 residues. The V gene's germline CDR1 is SGHTA and CDR2 FQGNSA. The ends were cut back, 4 bases at V and 3 bases at J, with 3 bases in the middle. The CDR3 is CASSSKETQYF. The CDR3 region has the DNA TGTGCCAGCAGCTCTAAAGAGACCCAGTACTTC.

By share, this clone counts as medium-sized (0.01 to 0.1%). This rearrangement joins TRBV5-5 to TRBJ1-1; the D is unclear. V gave up 0 bases and J gave up 8 bases, with 8 bases separating them. Germline CDR1 is SGHKS and CDR2 is YYEKEE (reference sequence). CDR3 length: 12 residues. The DNA for the CDR3 is TGTGCCAGCAGCTTGGGTTTATTAGAAGCTTTCTTT. Its translation is CASSLGLLEAFF.

The chain employs TRBV21-1 and TRBJ1-2; the table's D call, TRBD1, has no DNA check behind it. TRBV21-1 is designated a pseudogene. The CDR3 has 14 amino acids. The DNA for the CDR3 is TGTGCCAGCAGCAAAGAGGGACAGGGAAATGGCTACACCTTC. It translates to CASSKEGQGNGYTF.

The genes are TRBV28 and TRBJ2-7; D is uncertain. The CDR3 length is 13 residues. Between the trimmed V and J ends, which lost 2 bases and 4 bases, there was a span of 9 bases. The germline V gene has CDR1 MDHEN and CDR2 SYDVKM. The CDR3 sequence: CASSLGLQYEQYF. DNA for the CDR3: TGTGCCAGCAGTTTAGGGTTACAGTACGAGCAGTACTTC. Complete variable domain (other parts from reference TRBV28 and TRBJ2-7): DVKVTQSSRYLVKRTGEKVFLECVQDMDHENMFWYRQDPGLGLRLIYFSYDVKMKEKGDIPEGYSVSREKKERFSLILESASTNQTSMYLCASSLGLQYEQYFGPGTRLTVT.

The V and J genes are TRBV19 and TRBJ1-1; TRBD1 agrees at 8 bases. This CDR3 region has 15 residues. In germline, CDR1 is LNHDA, CDR2 SQIVND (reference sequence). J was trimmed by 0 bases and V by 5 bases; bases with no gene match: 5. Here the CDR3 DNA reads TGTGCCAGTAGTCTCCGGACAGGGATGAACACTGAAGCTTTCTTT. This sequence encodes CASSLRTGMNTEAFF.

V gene TRBV19 combines with J gene TRBJ1-1, with TRBD1 identical over 7 bases. This CDR3 region has 13 residues. J gave up 11 bases and V 7 bases, and 13 bases lay outside the gene matches. From germline, CDR1 is LNHDA and CDR2 SQIVND (reference sequence). Here the CDR3 reads CASMPTGTVIAFF. The CDR3 DNA sequence: TGTGCCAGTATGCCGACAGGGACGGTTATTGCTTTCTTT.

This chain joins TRBV19 and TRBJ2-7; TRBD1 matches at 9 bases. The CDR3 runs to 15 residues. Germline CDR1 is LNHDA and CDR2 is SQIVND (reference sequence). V dropped 10 bases and J dropped 3; count of bases not matched to a gene: 13. CDR3 bases: TGTGCCACCACACCCGCCGGGACAGGGATCTACGAGCAGTACTTC. Protein sequence: CATTPAGTGIYEQYF.

The DNA of the CDR3 is TGTGCCAGCAGTCGTACAGGGTTTAATGGCTACACCTTC. This encodes CASSRTGFNGYTF. The chain uses TRBV12-3 or TRBV12-4 and TRBJ1-2, with TRBD1 as a possible D gene (6 bases). The CDR3 is made up of 13 amino acids. Trimming stripped 5 bases from V and 6 bases from J, with 13 bases between.

This chain links TRBV5-4 with TRBJ1-3; weak D call: TRBD1 (5 bases). The germline CDR1 and CDR2 sequences are SGHNT and YYREEE (reference sequence). V gave up 2 bases and J gave up 8 bases, with 11 bases separating them. This CDR3 is 13 amino acids long. The CDR3 sequence: CASSFKGFDTIYF. CDR3 coding DNA: TGTGCCAGCAGCTTTAAGGGGTTCGACACCATATATTTT.

In the case of this clone: One end of the junction fails to match germline, which may point to a read error. CDR3 amino acids: CASRPGTGGHRASF. CDR3 coding DNA: TGTGCCAGCAGGCCTGGGACAGGGGGGCATCGGGCGTCCTTC. The rearrangement links TRBV6-5 to TRBJ1-2; TRBD1 aligns across 11 bases. CDR3 length: 14 amino acids. Germline assignment: CDR1 MNHEY and CDR2 SVGAGI.

This clone was picked up a small number of times. V usage is TRBV5-8 and J usage is TRBJ2-1; weak D call: TRBD2 (7 bases). Deletions cut 0 bases from V and 15 bases from J, with 19 bases between. The CDR3 has 14 residues. The germline V gene has CDR1 SGHTS and CDR2 YDEGEE. CDR3 bases: TGTGCCAGCAGCTTGGGTAGGGGGGGCGCGGACGGGTTCTTC. Translated: CASSLGRGGADGFF.